What follows describes a single T cell receptor (beta chain). This entry is derived from a study of shared clonotypes between healthy human individuals. The CDR3 is 17 residues long. CDR1 and CDR2 (germline): SGHRS, YFSETQ. The trim removed 0 bases at V and 0 bases at J, leaving 6 bases unmatched. As handled by the study authors: Junction-only sequences produced by ImmunoSEQ had no quality scores, so filtering differed. Assay used: immunoSEQ multiplex PCR; TCRdb lists only in-frame clones, some missing. V and J calls and clone size are copied from that table; D and trimming were computed from the DNA. The table has over a million clones, roughly 95% seen once.

Sample: naive CD4+ T cells sorted from blood. Subset meaning: CD45RA+ positively selected. The TCR sequence derives from a man aged 25-45 years in good health. The chain is built from TRBV5-1 and TRBJ2-3; 8 nucleotides match TRBD1. The CDR3 loop is CASSLADRGGSTDTQYF. CDR3 nucleotides: TGCGCCAGCAGCTTGGCCGACAGGGGAGGTAGCACAGATACGCAGTATTTT.